This T cell receptor beta chain was documented in a study of blood T cell repertoires in COVID-19. On the study more broadly: Material from acute and convalescent COVID-19 was sourced from the United States, Italy and Spain. T cells, B-cell-depleted T cells, or PBMCs provided the cDNA or gDNA that served as material.

This clone has a single count. CDR1 MNHEY and CDR2 SMNVEV come from the germline V gene (reference sequence). There are 16 residues in the CDR3. Trimming cost V 8 bases and J 1 base; bases outside gene matches: 9. Those enrolled in Seattle joined during active infection and were followed longitudinally afterward. Per the original methods: Estimated nucleated cell counts came from reference gene primer amplification. Clones were sequenced by immunoSEQ multiplex PCR, and TCRdb holds only the in-frame ones, with some missing. Clone size and V and J calls were adopted from that table, with D and trimming inferred from the DNA. Of 150,000 to 180,000 clones listed, around 83% are singletons.

The chain couples TRBV27 to TRBJ1-5; 9 positions agree with TRBD1. This sequence was found in a woman aged 55 to 70 with COVID-19, enrolled during active disease. Sequenced material: peripheral blood. The DNA for the CDR3 is TGTGCCAGCCGATCCGGGACAGGGACGAGCAATCAGCCCCAGCATTTT. This sequence encodes CASRSGTGTSNQPQHF.